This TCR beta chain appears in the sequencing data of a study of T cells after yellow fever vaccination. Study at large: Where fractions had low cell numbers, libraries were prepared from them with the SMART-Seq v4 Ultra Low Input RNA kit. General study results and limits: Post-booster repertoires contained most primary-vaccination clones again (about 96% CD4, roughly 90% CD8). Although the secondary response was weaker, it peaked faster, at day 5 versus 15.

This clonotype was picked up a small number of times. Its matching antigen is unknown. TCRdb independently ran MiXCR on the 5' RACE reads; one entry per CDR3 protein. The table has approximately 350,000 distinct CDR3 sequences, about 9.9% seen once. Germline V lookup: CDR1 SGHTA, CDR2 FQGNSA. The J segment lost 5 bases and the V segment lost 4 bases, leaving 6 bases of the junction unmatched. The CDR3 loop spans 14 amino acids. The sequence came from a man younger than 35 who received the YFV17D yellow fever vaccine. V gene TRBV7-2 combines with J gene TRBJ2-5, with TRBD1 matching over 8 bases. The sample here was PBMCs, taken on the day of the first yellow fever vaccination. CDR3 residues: CASSSTGAGETQYF. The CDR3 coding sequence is TGTGCCAGCAGCTCGACAGGGGCGGGGGAGACCCAGTACTTC.